The 23 T cell receptor beta chains given below trace back to one sample, sequenced in a study of cytomegalovirus exposure and HLA in healthy donors. Assay used: immunoSEQ multiplex PCR; TCRdb lists only in-frame clones, some missing. The table includes 220,000 or so clones, around four fifths detected once. Sequences were obtained from PBMCs. These receptors all come from a woman aged 18 to 35 in good health and CMV-seronegative.

This sequence joins TRBV5-1 and TRBJ2-5, with no clear D. This CDR3 comprises 13 residues. The ends were cut back, 0 bases at V and 0 bases at J, with 3 bases in the middle. The germline V gene encodes CDR1 SGHRS and CDR2 YFSETQ. The DNA of the CDR3 is TGCGCCAGCAGCTTGGAAAACCAAGAGACCCAGTACTTC. Its protein is CASSLENQETQYF.

This clone was counted a single time. This sequence joins TRBV10-3 and TRBJ2-7, with D unclear. Germline-derived CDR1 and CDR2 are ENHRY and SYGVKD. Trimming stripped 8 bases from V and 6 bases from J, with 14 bases between. This CDR3 spans 12 amino acids. For the CDR3, the DNA is TGTGCCATCCGGCCCGGGTTGATCGAGCAGTACTTC. Protein product: CAIRPGLIEQYF.

The chain is built from TRBV11-2 and TRBJ2-7; the D gene is possibly TRBD2 (5 bases). The CDR3 runs 14 residues. The V gene lost 10 bases and the J gene lost 2 bases, with 18 bases spanning the gap. The germline CDR1 and CDR2 sequences are SGHAT and FQNNGV. DNA for the CDR3: TGTGCCACCCTGGCTTCTAGCAGGCCCTACGAGCAGTACTTC. Its protein is CATLASSRPYEQYF.

As for this clone: The identical CDR3 is also encoded by other nucleotide sequences in the sample. The genes are TRBV7-3 and TRBJ2-1; D gene ambiguous. V was shortened by 5 bases and J by 1 base, with 9 bases between the two germline ends. The length of the CDR3 is 14 residues. Germline V gene lookup returns CDR1 SGHTA and CDR2 FQGTGA. In DNA form, the CDR3 reads TGTGCCAGCAGCCCTGGTGGGTCCTACAATGAGCAGTTCTTC. It codes for CASSPGGSYNEQFF.

The gene calls are TRBV5-1 and TRBJ2-1, with D tentatively TRBD1 or TRBD2 (5 bases each). The CDR3 totals 15 residues. Germline V gene data show CDR1 as SGHRS and CDR2 as YFSETQ. V lost 4 bases and J 7 bases, leaving 18 bases between the germline ends. The chain's CDR3 is CASSLNPGTPNEQFF. The CDR3, as DNA: TGCGCCAGCAGCCTCAATCCCGGGACCCCGAATGAGCAGTTCTTC.

DNA of the CDR3: TGTGCCAGCAGTAGCACAGATACGCAGTATTTT. This codes for CASSSTDTQYF. The rearrangement joins TRBV7-3 to TRBJ2-3; no definite D call. The germline V gene has CDR1 SGHTA and CDR2 FQGTGA. This CDR3 spans 11 amino acids. V was pared by 6 bases and J by 0 bases, with 1 base between.

The chain links TRBV7-9 to TRBJ2-7; D possibly uses TRBD1 or TRBD2 (5 bases each). The CDR3 sequence is 12 residues long. Germline V gene data show CDR1 as SEHNR and CDR2 as FQNEAQ (reference sequence). Trimming removed 5 bases from V and 2 bases from J, with 7 bases in between. The CDR3 region has the DNA TGTGCCAGCAGCCTGGGGGCCTACGAGCAGTACTTC. It is translated as CASSLGAYEQYF.

The chain links TRBV19 to TRBJ1-2, with 9 positions matching TRBD1. The CDR3 runs to 16 residues. Germline trimming cut 5 bases from V and 4 bases from J; bases unmatched to any gene: 11. Germline CDR1 and CDR2: LNHDA and SQIVND (reference sequence). CDR3 region: CASSDFRDRATYGYTF. DNA for the CDR3: TGTGCCAGTAGTGATTTTCGGGACAGGGCTACCTATGGCTACACCTTC.

V is TRBV7-9 and J is TRBJ1-2; D ambiguous. The CDR3 runs to 15 residues. Germline CDR1 and CDR2: SEHNR and FQNEAQ (reference sequence). The V end lost 1 base, the J end lost 6 bases, and 15 bases lay between the germline ends. This CDR3 is CASSLVGRDKNGYTF. The CDR3 nucleotides read TGTGCCAGCAGCTTAGTGGGAAGGGATAAGAATGGCTACACCTTC. The variable domain in full, with the rest retrieved from reference TRBV7-9 and TRBJ1-2, is DTGVSQNPRHKITKRGQNVTFRCDPISEHNRLYWYRQTLGQGPEFLTYFQNEAQLEKSRLLSDRFSAERPKGSFSTLEIQRTEQGDSAMYLCASSLVGRDKNGYTFGSGTRLTVV.

The V call is TRBV11-2, the J call TRBJ2-7; D is ambiguous. Germline CDR1 SGHAT, CDR2 FQNNGV. The CDR3 has 14 amino acids. Trimming took off 1 base at V and 5 bases at J, with 12 bases between the two ends. CDR3 region: CASSLAPDGHEQYF. In DNA form, the CDR3 reads TGTGCCAGCAGCTTAGCCCCCGACGGGCACGAGCAGTACTTC.

This sequence joins TRBV2 and TRBJ2-3; the D is unclear. V dropped 0 bases and J dropped 3 bases, with 7 bases sitting between them. This CDR3 has 14 amino acids. Germline V lookup: CDR1 SNHLY, CDR2 FYNNEI. The DNA for the CDR3 is TGTGCCAGCAGTGAAGCGCTTAGGACAGATACGCAGTATTTT. It specifies CASSEALRTDTQYF.

The chain links TRBV13 to TRBJ2-7, with TRBD1 matching 8 bases. V gave up 4 bases and J gave up 3 bases; unmatched junction bases: 5. This CDR3 region has 14 residues. The V gene's germline CDR1 is PRHDT and CDR2 FYEKMQ (reference sequence). CDR3 sequence: CASSYNRGVYEQYF. CDR3 bases: TGTGCCAGCAGCTATAACAGGGGGGTCTACGAGCAGTACTTC.

This chain joins TRBV7-8 and TRBJ2-7; 8 nucleotides agree with TRBD2. This CDR3 spans 16 amino acids. V lost 1 base and J lost 3; bases outside the gene matches: 8. Germline V CDR1 and CDR2: SGHVS, FQNEAQ. The DNA of the CDR3 is TGTGCCAGCAGCTTAGGCTGGCTAGCGGGCTTCTACGAGCAGTACTTC. Translating gives CASSLGWLAGFYEQYF.

V usage is TRBV2 and J usage is TRBJ2-7; D is perhaps TRBD1 or TRBD2 (6 bases each). This CDR3 is 16 amino acids long. Trimming pared 6 bases from V and 4 bases from J, leaving 22 bases between. CDR1 and CDR2 (germline): SNHLY, FYNNEI. The CDR3 nucleotides read TGTGCCAGCAGGGTCAGTGCGATCCCGGGGGCTTACGAGCAGTACTTC. This codes for CASRVSAIPGAYEQYF.

The V call is TRBV2, the J call TRBJ2-5, with 8 nucleotides matching TRBD1. The CDR3 runs to 12 residues. The V gene's germline CDR1 is SNHLY and CDR2 FYNNEI. After removal of 8 bases from V and 5 bases from J, the junction contained 4 bases not matched to a gene. In DNA form, the CDR3 reads TGTGCCAGCTCGCGACAGGGGGAGACCCAGTACTTC. It is translated as CASSRQGETQYF.

As to this clone: Other DNA sequences in the sample encode the same CDR3. The rearrangement links TRBV5-1 to TRBJ2-3; D is possibly TRBD1 (5 bases). V was cut by 2 bases and J by 1 base, with 8 bases left in between. The CDR3 spans 14 residues. Germline loops: CDR1 SGHRS, CDR2 YFSETQ. CDR3 protein: CASSFGAGTDTQYF. CDR3 coding DNA: TGCGCCAGCAGCTTTGGGGCAGGCACAGATACGCAGTATTTT.

The chain is built from TRBV10-3 and TRBJ2-4; 10 bases agree with TRBD1. The CDR3 covers 15 residues. The V and J ends lost 11 bases and 1 base, in that order; junction bases with no gene match: 8. From germline, CDR1 is ENHRY and CDR2 SYGVKD. The CDR3 loop is CAAGQGDVAKNIQYF. The CDR3 coding sequence is TGTGCCGCTGGACAGGGGGACGTCGCCAAAAACATTCAGTACTTC.

This clone was detected a few times. Other DNA sequences in the same sample also yield this CDR3. The V call is TRBV6-1, the J call TRBJ2-7; 10 bases are shared with TRBD1. CDR1 MNHNS and CDR2 SASEGT come from the germline V gene. V lost 1 base, J lost 0 bases, and 0 bases stayed unmatched. This CDR3 has 15 amino acids. The CDR3 is CASSEGTGGSYEQYF. CDR3 coding DNA: TGTGCCAGCAGTGAAGGGACAGGGGGCTCCTACGAGCAGTACTTC.

As to this clone: The sample carries other DNA sequences with the same CDR3. This chain connects TRBV29-1 to TRBJ2-1, with unresolved D. The germline V gene encodes CDR1 SQVTM and CDR2 ANQGSEA. With 4 bases removed from V and 0 bases from J, the gap between germline ends came to 7 bases. This CDR3 contains 13 residues. The CDR3 region is CSVGSFSYNEQFF. The CDR3 DNA is TGCAGCGTTGGGAGTTTCTCCTACAATGAGCAGTTCTTC.

This clone appeared a single time. V usage is TRBV30 and J usage is TRBJ2-3; TRBD2 matches 9 bases. V shed 3 bases and J 2 bases; nucleotides not matched to a gene: 6. The CDR3 sequence is 15 residues long. Germline CDR1 is GTSNPN and CDR2 is SVGIG (reference sequence). DNA of the CDR3: TGTGCCTGGAGCTACCAGCGGGAGGTCACAGATACGCAGTATTTT. Its translation: CAWSYQREVTDTQYF. Full variable domain (remainder filled in from reference TRBV30 and TRBJ2-3): SQTIHQWPATLVQPVGSPLSLECTVEGTSNPNLYWYRQAAGRGLQLLFYSVGIGQISSEVPQNLSASRPQDRQFILSSKKLLLSDSGFYLCAWSYQREVTDTQYFGPGTRLTVL.

With regard to this clone: In the same sample, other DNA sequences code for this CDR3. The chain combines TRBV6-6 with TRBJ2-7, with TRBD1 matching 8 bases. From germline, CDR1 is MNHNY and CDR2 SVGAGI (reference sequence). V gave up 6 bases and J gave up 1 base; unmatched junction bases: 5. This CDR3 is built from 14 residues. CDR3 sequence (DNA): TGTGCCAGCAGGGGGACAGGTTCTTCCTACGAGCAGTACTTC. It is translated as CASRGTGSSYEQYF.

The V and J genes are TRBV19 and TRBJ2-2, with a possible D match to TRBD1 (6 bases). CDR1 is LNHDA and CDR2 is SQIVND in the germline V gene (reference sequence). Trimming cost V 7 bases and J 1 base, with 13 bases left between them. CDR3 size: 15 residues. In DNA, the CDR3 is TGTGCCAGTACACACAGGGAGAAGAACACCGGGGAGCTGTTTTTT. Translation: CASTHREKNTGELFF.

This clone appeared a few times. The chain recombines TRBV2 with TRBJ2-1, with TRBD1 matching 10 bases. Germline CDR1 and CDR2: SNHLY and FYNNEI. The CDR3 covers 15 residues. V was clipped by 5 bases and J by 9 bases; unmatched bases: 10. The CDR3 here is CASSSGQGVFGEQFF. CDR3 bases: TGTGCCAGCAGTTCCGGACAGGGGGTTTTCGGTGAGCAGTTCTTC.